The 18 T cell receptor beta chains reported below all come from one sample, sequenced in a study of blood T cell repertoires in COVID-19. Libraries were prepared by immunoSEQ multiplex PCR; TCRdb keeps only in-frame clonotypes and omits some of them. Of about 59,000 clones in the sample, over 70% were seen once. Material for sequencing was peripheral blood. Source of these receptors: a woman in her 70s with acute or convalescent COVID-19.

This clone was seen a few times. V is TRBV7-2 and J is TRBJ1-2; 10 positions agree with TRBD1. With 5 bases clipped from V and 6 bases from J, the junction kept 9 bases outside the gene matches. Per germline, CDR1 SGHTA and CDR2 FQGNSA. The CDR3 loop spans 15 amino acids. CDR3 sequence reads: CASSLRGQGTHGYTF. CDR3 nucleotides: TGTGCCAGCAGCCTAAGGGGACAGGGGACCCATGGCTACACCTTC.

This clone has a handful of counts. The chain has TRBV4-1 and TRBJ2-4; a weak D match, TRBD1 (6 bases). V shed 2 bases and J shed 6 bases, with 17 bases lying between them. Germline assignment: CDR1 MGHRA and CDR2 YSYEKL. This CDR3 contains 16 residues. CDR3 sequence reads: CASSQPPSRGLNIQYF. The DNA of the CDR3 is TGCGCCAGCAGCCAACCCCCATCCAGGGGTCTAAACATTCAGTACTTC.

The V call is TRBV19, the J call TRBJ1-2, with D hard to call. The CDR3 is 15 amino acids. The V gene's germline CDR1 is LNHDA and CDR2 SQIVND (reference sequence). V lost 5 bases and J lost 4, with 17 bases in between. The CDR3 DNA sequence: TGTGCCAGTAGTCTGAGCCTCCTAGGCTTCTATGGCTACACCTTC. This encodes CASSLSLLGFYGYTF.

The CDR3 sequence is CASSYSTLMNTEAFF. CDR3 nucleotides: TGTGCCAGCAGTTACTCGACACTGATGAACACTGAAGCTTTCTTT. V gene TRBV6-5 combines with J gene TRBJ1-1; D gene unclear. Germline values: CDR1 MNHEY, CDR2 SVGAGI. The CDR3 spans 15 residues. V lost 0 bases and J lost 0, with 8 bases in between.

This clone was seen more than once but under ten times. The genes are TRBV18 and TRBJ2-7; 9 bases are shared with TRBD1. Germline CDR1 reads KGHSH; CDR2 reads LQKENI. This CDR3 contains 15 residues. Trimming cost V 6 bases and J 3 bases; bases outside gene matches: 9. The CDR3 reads CASSAGTGPNYEQYF. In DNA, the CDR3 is TGTGCCAGCTCCGCCGGGACAGGGCCCAACTACGAGCAGTACTTC.

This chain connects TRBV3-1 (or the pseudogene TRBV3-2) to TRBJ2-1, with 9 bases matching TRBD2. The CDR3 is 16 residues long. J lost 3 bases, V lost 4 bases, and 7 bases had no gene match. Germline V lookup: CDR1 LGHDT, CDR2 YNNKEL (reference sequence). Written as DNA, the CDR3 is TGTGCCAGCAGCCGGAATAGCGGGGGAGACTACAATGAGCAGTTCTTC. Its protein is CASSRNSGGDYNEQFF.

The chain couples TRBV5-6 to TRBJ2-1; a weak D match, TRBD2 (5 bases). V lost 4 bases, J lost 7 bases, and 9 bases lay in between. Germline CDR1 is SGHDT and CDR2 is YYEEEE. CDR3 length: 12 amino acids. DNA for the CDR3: TGTGCCAGCAGCGCGGGTCCTAATGAGCAGTTCTTC. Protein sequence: CASSAGPNEQFF.

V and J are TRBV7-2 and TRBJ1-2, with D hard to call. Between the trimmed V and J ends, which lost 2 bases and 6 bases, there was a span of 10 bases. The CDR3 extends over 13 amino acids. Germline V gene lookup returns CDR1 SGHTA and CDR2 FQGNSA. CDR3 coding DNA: TGTGCCAGCAGCTTAAGTTACACGAATGGCTACACCTTC. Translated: CASSLSYTNGYTF.

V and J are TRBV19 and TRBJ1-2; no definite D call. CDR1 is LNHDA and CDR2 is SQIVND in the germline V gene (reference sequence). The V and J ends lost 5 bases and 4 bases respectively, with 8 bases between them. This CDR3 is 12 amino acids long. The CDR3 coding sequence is TGTGCCAGTAGTCCCCGAGGCTATGGCTACACCTTC. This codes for CASSPRGYGYTF.

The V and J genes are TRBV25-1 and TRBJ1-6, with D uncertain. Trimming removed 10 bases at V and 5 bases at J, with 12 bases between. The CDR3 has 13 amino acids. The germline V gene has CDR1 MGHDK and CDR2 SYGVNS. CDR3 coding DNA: TGTGCCACTCACAGAGGGAATAATTCACCCCTCCACTTT. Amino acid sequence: CATHRGNNSPLHF.

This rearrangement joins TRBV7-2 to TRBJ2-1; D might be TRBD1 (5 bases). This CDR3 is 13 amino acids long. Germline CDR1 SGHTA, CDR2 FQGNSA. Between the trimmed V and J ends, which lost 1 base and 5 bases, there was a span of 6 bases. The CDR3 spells CASSLVGDNEQFF. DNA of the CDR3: TGTGCCAGCAGCTTAGTAGGGGACAATGAGCAGTTCTTC.

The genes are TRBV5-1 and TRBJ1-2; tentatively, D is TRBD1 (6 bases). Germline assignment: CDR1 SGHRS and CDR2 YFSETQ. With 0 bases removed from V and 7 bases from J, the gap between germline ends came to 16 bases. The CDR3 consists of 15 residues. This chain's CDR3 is CASSLVLGGGRGYTF. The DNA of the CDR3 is TGCGCCAGCAGCTTGGTCTTGGGCGGGGGCCGTGGCTACACCTTC.

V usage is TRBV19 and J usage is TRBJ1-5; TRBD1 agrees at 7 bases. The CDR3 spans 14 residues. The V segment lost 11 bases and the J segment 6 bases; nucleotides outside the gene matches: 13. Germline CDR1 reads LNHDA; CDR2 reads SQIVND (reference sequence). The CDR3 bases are TGTGCCGTCAGTACAGGGGAACCCAGTCAGCCCCAGCATTTT. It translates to CAVSTGEPSQPQHF.

The CDR3 DNA sequence: TGTGCCAGCAGTTACAGGGGTTTGAACACTGAAGCTTTCTTT. Amino acids: CASSYRGLNTEAFF. The J gene is TRBJ1-1, the V gene TRBV6-5, with D possibly TRBD1 on 5 matching bases. The CDR3 is 14 amino acids. Trimming took 2 bases from V and 0 from J, leaving 7 bases between them. The germline CDR1 and CDR2 sequences are MNHEY and SVGAGI.

The CDR3 nucleotides read TGCAGCTTTGTCTGGGGAGTTGAAGCTTTCTTT. Protein: CSFVWGVEAFF. The chain carries TRBV29-1 and TRBJ1-1; D not certain. CDR1 SQVTM and CDR2 ANQGSEA come from the germline V gene. Deletions cut 8 bases from V and 7 bases from J, with 14 bases between. This CDR3 spans 11 amino acids.

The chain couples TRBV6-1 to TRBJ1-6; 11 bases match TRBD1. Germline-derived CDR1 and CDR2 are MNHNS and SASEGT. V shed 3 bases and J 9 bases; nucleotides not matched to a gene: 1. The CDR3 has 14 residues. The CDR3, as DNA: TGTGCCAGCAGTGAGGGGACAGGGGGTTCACCCCTCCACTTT. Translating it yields CASSEGTGGSPLHF.

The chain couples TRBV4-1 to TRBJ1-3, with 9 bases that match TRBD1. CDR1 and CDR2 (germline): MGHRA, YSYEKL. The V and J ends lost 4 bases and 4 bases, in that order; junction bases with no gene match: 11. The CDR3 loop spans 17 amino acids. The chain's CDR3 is CASSRLGGTGTGNTIYF. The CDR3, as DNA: TGCGCCAGCAGCCGCCTGGGGGGGACAGGGACGGGAAACACCATATATTTT.

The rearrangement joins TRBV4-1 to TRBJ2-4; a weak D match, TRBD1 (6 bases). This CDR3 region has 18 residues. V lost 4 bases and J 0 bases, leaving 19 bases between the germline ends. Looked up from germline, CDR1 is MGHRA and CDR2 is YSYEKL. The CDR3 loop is CASSRRDNTHLAKNIQYF. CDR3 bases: TGCGCCAGCAGCCGCCGGGACAATACGCACCTAGCCAAAAACATTCAGTACTTC.